This TCR beta chain emerged from a study of high-grade serous ovarian cancer treatment subgroups. The overall study: On average, approximately 15,000 reads and thousands of unique TCR beta rearrangements were obtained per sample. Study results and caveats: TCR clonal relatedness correlated positively with neoantigen level.

Germline trimming cut 4 bases from V and 5 bases from J; bases unmatched to any gene: 7. Germline V gives CDR1 SGHVS, CDR2 FNYEAQ. The CDR3 length is 16 residues. Produced via immunoSEQ multiplex PCR; TCRdb's table is partial and in-frame only. The data show about 10,000 clones, with around 86% seen just once and around 6.6% held by the top ten. Tumor samples were obtained before definitive surgery or chemotherapy. A note on this clone: Its antigen is unknown.

V and J are TRBV7-6 and TRBJ2-7; 14 nucleotides match TRBD2. Sample: tumor tissue. The source of this sequence is a human donor with high-grade serous ovarian cancer. CDR3 DNA: TGTGCCAGCAGCTCCCGCCGACTAGCGGGAGGGGACGAGCAGTACTTC. Its translation is CASSSRRLAGGDEQYF.